These 10 T cell receptor beta chains were all obtained from the same sample, sequenced in a study of blood T cell repertoires in COVID-19. Only in-frame clones appear in the TCRdb table, and some are missing; sequencing was by immunoSEQ multiplex PCR. Of 250,000 to 300,000 clones in the sample, nearly 90% are singletons; the top ten hold 1%. The sample taken for sequencing was PBMCs or T cells enriched from blood (not recorded which). The origin of the receptors is a woman in her 30s who had recovered from COVID-19.

This chain links TRBV4-1 with TRBJ1-4; TRBD1 matches at 7 bases. J gave up 4 bases and V 4 bases, and 15 bases lay outside the gene matches. The germline gives CDR1 MGHRA, CDR2 YSYEKL. The CDR3 loop spans 18 amino acids. The CDR3 DNA reads as TGCGCCAGCAGCCCCACAACGCGCTCGACAGGGCTTAATGAAAAACTGTTTTTT. Protein product: CASSPTTRSTGLNEKLFF.

CDR3 coding DNA: TGTGCCAGCAGCTTAGGCGTCGGGGGTTACAATGAGCAGTTCTTC. Translation gives CASSLGVGGYNEQFF. The V call is TRBV11-3, the J call TRBJ2-1, with D possibly being TRBD2 (6 bases). V was trimmed by 1 base and J by 4 bases, leaving 11 bases between them. From germline, CDR1 is SGHNT and CDR2 YENEEA. This CDR3 region has 15 residues. The full variable domain, its missing parts supplied by reference TRBV11-3 and TRBJ2-1, is EAGVVQSPRYKIIEKKQPVAFWCNPISGHNTLYWYLQNLGQGPELLIRYENEEAVDDSQLPKDRFSAERLKGVDSTLKIQPAELGDSAVYLCASSLGVGGYNEQFFGPGTRLTVL.

The chain couples TRBV11-2 to TRBJ2-7; TRBD2 is a possible D gene (6 bases). Trimming cost V 5 bases and J 2 bases, with 19 bases left between them. In germline, CDR1 is SGHAT, CDR2 FQNNGV. This CDR3 spans 16 amino acids. The CDR3 region has the DNA TGTGCCAGCAGCAACCCGGGCGGGGATCTTCCCTACGAGCAGTACTTC. Its protein product is CASSNPGGDLPYEQYF. Drawing the rest from reference TRBV11-2 and TRBJ2-7, the complete variable domain is EAGVAQSPRYKIIEKRQSVAFWCNPISGHATLYWYQQILGQGPKLLIQFQNNGVVDDSQLPKDRFSAERLKGVDSTLKIQPAKLEDSAVYLCASSNPGGDLPYEQYFGPGTRLTVT.

The chain employs TRBV10-3 and TRBJ1-2, with 8 bases fitting TRBD1. Germline trimming cut 7 bases from V and 3 bases from J; bases unmatched to any gene: 10. The CDR3 is made up of 15 amino acids. Germline CDR1 is ENHRY and CDR2 is SYGVKD. In DNA form, the CDR3 reads TGTGCCATCAAGGGTGAGGACAGGGTCTACTATGGCTACACCTTC. This gives the protein CAIKGEDRVYYGYTF.

The chain uses TRBV5-1 and TRBJ2-3; a possible D gene is TRBD1 (5 bases). Germline-derived CDR1 and CDR2 are SGHRS and YFSETQ. The CDR3 contains 15 residues. V shed 0 bases and J shed 5 bases, with 13 bases lying between them. CDR3 nucleotide sequence: TGCGCCAGCAGCTTGGGGGGAATTGGACAAGATACGCAGTATTTT. Its translation: CASSLGGIGQDTQYF.

This chain connects TRBV9 to TRBJ1-3; 7 bases line up with TRBD1. The CDR3 spans 16 residues. Unmatched junction bases numbered 12, after V lost 2 bases and J lost 7 bases. Looked up from germline, CDR1 is SGDLS and CDR2 is YYNGEE. The DNA of the CDR3 is TGTGCCAGCAGCGTTTCAGGGGGGAAGAATCGGAACACCATATATTTT. Translation gives CASSVSGGKNRNTIYF.

The chain uses TRBV28 and TRBJ2-1; D is undetermined. The CDR3 runs 17 residues. Germline V lookup: CDR1 MDHEN, CDR2 SYDVKM. Trimming stripped 3 bases from V and 5 bases from J, with 20 bases between. The CDR3 DNA is TGTGCCAGCAGTTTCCCCTTTGGTCGCGGTACAAACAATGAGCAGTTCTTC. It is translated as CASSFPFGRGTNNEQFF.

J is TRBJ1-5 and V is TRBV11-2; D remains ambiguous. V was clipped by 1 base and J by 3 bases, with 10 bases between them. The CDR3 is 15 amino acids. Looked up from germline, CDR1 is SGHAT and CDR2 is FQNNGV. The CDR3 DNA reads TGTGCCAGCAGCTTAGGCCCCGGAGTCAATCAGCCCCAGCATTTT. Protein sequence: CASSLGPGVNQPQHF.

The V gene is TRBV5-1, the J gene TRBJ1-6; a possible D gene is TRBD1 (5 bases). Trimming removed 0 bases from V and 0 bases from J, with 13 bases in between. The CDR3 is 18 amino acids. Germline CDR1 and CDR2: SGHRS and YFSETQ. Written as DNA, the CDR3 is TGCGCCAGCAGCTTGGCCGCTACAGGCAGCTCCTATAATTCACCCCTCCACTTT. This translates into CASSLAATGSSYNSPLHF.

Notes on this clone: The sample carries other DNA sequences with the same CDR3. The chain links TRBV27 to TRBJ2-7, with 11 bases that match TRBD2. The length of the CDR3 is 15 residues. Germline-derived CDR1 and CDR2 are MNHEY and SMNVEV (reference sequence). V lost 2 bases to trimming and J lost 0 bases; unmatched junction nucleotides: 0. The CDR3 nucleotides read TGTGCCAGCAGTTTACTAGCGGGGGGCTCCTACGAGCAGTACTTC. Its protein product is CASSLLAGGSYEQYF.